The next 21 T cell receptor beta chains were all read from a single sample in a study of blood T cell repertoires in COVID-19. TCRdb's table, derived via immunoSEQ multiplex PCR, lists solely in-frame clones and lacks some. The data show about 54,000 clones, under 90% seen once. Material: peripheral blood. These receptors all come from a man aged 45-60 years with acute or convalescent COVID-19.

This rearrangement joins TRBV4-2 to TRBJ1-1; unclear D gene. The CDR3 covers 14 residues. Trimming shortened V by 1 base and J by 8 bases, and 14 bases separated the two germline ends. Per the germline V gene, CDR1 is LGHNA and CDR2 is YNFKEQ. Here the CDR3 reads CASSQAVATGEAFF. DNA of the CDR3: TGTGCCAGCAGCCAAGCGGTGGCCACGGGGGAAGCTTTCTTT.

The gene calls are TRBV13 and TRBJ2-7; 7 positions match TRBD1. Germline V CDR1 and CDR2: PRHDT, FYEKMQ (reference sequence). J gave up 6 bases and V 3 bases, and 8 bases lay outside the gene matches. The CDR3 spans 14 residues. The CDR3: CASSFRPRQGEQYF. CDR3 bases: TGTGCCAGCAGCTTTAGGCCAAGACAGGGCGAGCAGTACTTC.

CDR3 residues: CASSLDRTQEYF. In DNA form, the CDR3 reads TGTGCCAGCAGCTTAGATCGGACACAGGAGTACTTC. The chain links TRBV7-9 to TRBJ2-7, with D possibly matching TRBD1 (5 bases). Trimming shortened V by 1 base and J by 11 bases, and 12 bases separated the two germline ends. Germline V CDR1 and CDR2: SEHNR, FQNEAQ (reference sequence). This CDR3 is 12 amino acids long.

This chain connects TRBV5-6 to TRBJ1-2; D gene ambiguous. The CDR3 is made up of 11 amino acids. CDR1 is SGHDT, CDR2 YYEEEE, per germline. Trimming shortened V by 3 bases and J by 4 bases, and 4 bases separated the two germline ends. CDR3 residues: CASSSFYGYTF. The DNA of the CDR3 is TGTGCCAGCAGCTCCTTCTATGGCTACACCTTC. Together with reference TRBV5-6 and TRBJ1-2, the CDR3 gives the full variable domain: DAGVTQSPTHLIKTRGQQVTLRCSPKSGHDTVSWYQQALGQGPQFIFQYYEEEERQRGNFPDRFSGHQFPNYSSELNVNALLLGDSALYLCASSSFYGYTFGSGTRLTVV.

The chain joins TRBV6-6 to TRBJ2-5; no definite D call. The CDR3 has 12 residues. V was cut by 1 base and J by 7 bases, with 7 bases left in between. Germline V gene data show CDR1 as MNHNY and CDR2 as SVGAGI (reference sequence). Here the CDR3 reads CASSYYLGTQYF. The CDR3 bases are TGTGCCAGCAGTTACTACCTCGGGACCCAGTACTTC.

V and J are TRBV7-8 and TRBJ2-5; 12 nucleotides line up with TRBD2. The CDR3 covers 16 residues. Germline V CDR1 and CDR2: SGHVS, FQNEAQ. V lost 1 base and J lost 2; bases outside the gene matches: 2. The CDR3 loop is CASSLVLAGGQETQYF. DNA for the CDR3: TGTGCCAGCAGCTTAGTACTAGCGGGGGGACAAGAGACCCAGTACTTC.

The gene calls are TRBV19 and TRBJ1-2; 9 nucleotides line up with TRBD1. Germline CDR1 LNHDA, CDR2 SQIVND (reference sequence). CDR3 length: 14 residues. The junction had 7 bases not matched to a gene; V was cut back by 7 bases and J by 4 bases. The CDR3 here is CASTRDRDVYGYTF. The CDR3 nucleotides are TGTGCCAGTACCCGGGACAGGGATGTCTATGGCTACACCTTC.

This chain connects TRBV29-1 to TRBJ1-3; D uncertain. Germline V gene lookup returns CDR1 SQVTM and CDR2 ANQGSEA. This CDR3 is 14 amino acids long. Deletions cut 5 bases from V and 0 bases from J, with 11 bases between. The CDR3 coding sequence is TGCAGCGTTTCCCCCCTGAGCTCTGGAAACACCATATATTTT. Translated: CSVSPLSSGNTIYF.

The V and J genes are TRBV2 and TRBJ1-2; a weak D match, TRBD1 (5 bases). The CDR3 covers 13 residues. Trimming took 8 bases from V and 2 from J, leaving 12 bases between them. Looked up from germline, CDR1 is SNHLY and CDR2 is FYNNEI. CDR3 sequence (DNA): TGTGCCAGCCAAGACGGGGGAAACTATGGCTACACCTTC. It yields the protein CASQDGGNYGYTF.

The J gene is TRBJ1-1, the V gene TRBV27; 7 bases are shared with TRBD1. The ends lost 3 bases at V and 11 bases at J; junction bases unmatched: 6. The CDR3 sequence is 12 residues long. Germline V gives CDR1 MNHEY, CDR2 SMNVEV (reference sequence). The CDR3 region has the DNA TGTGCCAGCAGTTTCCGGACAGGCCGGGCTTTCTTT. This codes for CASSFRTGRAFF.

The CDR3 here is CASSEQTRGGGLYSNQPQHF. DNA for the CDR3: TGTGCCAGCAGTGAACAGACTAGAGGGGGGGGGTTATATAGCAATCAGCCCCAGCATTTT. The rearrangement joins TRBV2 to TRBJ1-5; a possible D gene is TRBD1 (6 bases). In germline, CDR1 is SNHLY, CDR2 FYNNEI. This CDR3 has 20 residues. Trimming took 2 bases from V and 0 from J, leaving 23 bases between them. Full variable domain (rest looked up from reference TRBV2 and TRBJ1-5): EPEVTQTPSHQVTQMGQEVILRCVPISNHLYFYWYRQILGQKVEFLVSFYNNEISEKSEIFDDQFSVERPDGSNFTLKIRSTKLEDSAMYFCASSEQTRGGGLYSNQPQHFGDGTRLSIL.

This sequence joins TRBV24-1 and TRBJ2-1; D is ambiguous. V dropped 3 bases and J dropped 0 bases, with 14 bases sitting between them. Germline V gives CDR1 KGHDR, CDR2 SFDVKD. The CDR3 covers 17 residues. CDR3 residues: CATSDPPTYNSYNEQFF. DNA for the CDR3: TGTGCCACCAGTGATCCCCCTACGTATAACTCCTACAATGAGCAGTTCTTC.

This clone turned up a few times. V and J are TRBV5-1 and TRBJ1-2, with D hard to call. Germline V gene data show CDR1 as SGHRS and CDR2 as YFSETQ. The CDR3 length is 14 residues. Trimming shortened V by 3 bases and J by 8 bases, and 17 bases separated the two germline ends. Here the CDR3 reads CASSSTSGAPGYTF. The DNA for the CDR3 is TGCGCCAGCAGCTCGACCTCAGGCGCCCCGGGCTACACCTTC.

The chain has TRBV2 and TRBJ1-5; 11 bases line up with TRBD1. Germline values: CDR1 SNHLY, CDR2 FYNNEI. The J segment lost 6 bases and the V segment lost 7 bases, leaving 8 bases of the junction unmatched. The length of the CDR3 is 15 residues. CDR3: CASKGQGALSQPQHF. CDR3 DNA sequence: TGTGCCAGCAAAGGACAGGGGGCGTTGAGTCAGCCCCAGCATTTT.

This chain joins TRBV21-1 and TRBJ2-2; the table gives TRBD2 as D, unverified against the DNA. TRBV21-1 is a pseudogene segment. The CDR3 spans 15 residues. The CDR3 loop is CASMRAGRNTGELFF. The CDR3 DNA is TGTGCCAGCATGAGGGCAGGTCGAAACACCGGGGAGCTGTTTTTT.

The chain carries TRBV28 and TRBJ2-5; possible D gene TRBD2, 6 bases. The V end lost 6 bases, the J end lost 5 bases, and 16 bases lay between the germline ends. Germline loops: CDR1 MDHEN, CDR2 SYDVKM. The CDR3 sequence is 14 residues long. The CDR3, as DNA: TGTGCCAGCAGGCCTCATCTCGGGGGTGAGACCCAGTACTTC. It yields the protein CASRPHLGGETQYF.

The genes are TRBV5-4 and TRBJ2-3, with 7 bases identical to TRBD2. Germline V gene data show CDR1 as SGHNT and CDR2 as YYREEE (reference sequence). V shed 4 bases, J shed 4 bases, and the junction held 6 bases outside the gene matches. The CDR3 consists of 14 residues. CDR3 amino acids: CASSTRGFPDTQYF. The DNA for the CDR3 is TGTGCCAGCAGCACGCGGGGGTTCCCAGATACGCAGTATTTT.

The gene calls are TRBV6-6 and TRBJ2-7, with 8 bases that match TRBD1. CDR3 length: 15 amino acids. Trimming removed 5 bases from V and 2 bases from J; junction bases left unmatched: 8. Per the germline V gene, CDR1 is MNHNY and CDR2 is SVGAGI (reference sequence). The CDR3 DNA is TGTGCCAGCAGTAACCAGGGGGACAGGCCCTACGAGCAGTACTTC. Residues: CASSNQGDRPYEQYF.

CDR3 nucleotide sequence: TGTGCCAGCAAGGGGTATTATAATTCACCCCTCCACTTT. It codes for CASKGYYNSPLHF. The J gene is TRBJ1-6, the V gene TRBV2, with D maybe TRBD1 (5 bases). Germline CDR1 reads SNHLY; CDR2 reads FYNNEI. Deletions cut 7 bases from V and 4 bases from J, with 8 bases between. The CDR3 runs 13 residues.

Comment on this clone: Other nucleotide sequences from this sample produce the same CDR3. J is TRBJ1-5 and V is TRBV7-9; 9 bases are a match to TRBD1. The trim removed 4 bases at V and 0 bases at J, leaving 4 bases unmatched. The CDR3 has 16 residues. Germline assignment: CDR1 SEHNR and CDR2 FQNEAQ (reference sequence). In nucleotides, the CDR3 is TGTGCCAGCAGCTCGGGACAGGGTGATAGCAATCAGCCCCAGCATTTT. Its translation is CASSSGQGDSNQPQHF.

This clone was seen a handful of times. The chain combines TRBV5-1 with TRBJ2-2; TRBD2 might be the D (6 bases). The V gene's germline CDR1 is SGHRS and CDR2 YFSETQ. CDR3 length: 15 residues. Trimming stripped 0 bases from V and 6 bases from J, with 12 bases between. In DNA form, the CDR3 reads TGCGCCAGCAGCTTGGAGGTCGCTAGCGCCGGGGAGCTGTTTTTT. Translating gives CASSLEVASAGELFF.